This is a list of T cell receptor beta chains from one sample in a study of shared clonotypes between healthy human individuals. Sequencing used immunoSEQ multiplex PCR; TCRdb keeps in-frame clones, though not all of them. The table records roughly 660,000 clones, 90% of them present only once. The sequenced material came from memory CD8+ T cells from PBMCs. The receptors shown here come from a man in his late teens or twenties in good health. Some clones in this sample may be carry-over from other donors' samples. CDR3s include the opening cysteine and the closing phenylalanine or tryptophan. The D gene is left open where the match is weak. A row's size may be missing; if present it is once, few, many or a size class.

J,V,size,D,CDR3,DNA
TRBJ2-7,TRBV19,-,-,CASSPRDNYEQYF,TGTGCCAGTAGTCCCCGGGACAACTACGAGCAGTACTTC
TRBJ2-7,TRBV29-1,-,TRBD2,CSVGGGRAGEQYF,TGCAGCGTTGGCGGCGGGAGGGCGGGCGAGCAGTACTTC
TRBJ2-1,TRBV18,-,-,CASSRGASPTEQFF,TGTGCCAGCTCCAGAGGGGCTAGTCCGACTGAGCAGTTCTTC
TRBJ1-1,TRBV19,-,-,CASIGSLVGGTEAFF,TGTGCCAGTATCGGGTCATTGGTCGGGGGCACTGAAGCTTTCTTT
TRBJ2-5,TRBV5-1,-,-,CASSLNRRETQYF,TGCGCCAGCAGCTTGAATAGGAGGGAGACCCAGTACTTC
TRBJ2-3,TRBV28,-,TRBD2,CASSFTSGPTDTQYF,TGTGCCAGCAGTTTTACTAGCGGCCCCACAGATACGCAGTATTTT
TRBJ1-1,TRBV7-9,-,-,CASSLASQGGEAFF,TGTGCCAGCAGCTTAGCGTCGCAGGGAGGTGAAGCTTTCTTT
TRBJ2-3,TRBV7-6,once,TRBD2,CASSPLWGGVEDTQYF,TGTGCCAGCAGCCCCCTGTGGGGGGGAGTCGAGGATACGCAGTATTTT
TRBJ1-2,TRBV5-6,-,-,CASGSLIGVSYYGYTF,TGTGCCAGCGGGTCCCTGATAGGGGTCTCATACTATGGCTACACCTTC
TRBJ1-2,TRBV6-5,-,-,CASSYTRTAPRGGYTF,TGTGCCAGCAGTTACACCCGGACAGCCCCGAGGGGTGGCTACACCTTC
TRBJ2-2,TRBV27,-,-,CASSSLDAGELFF,TGTGCCAGCAGTTCATTAGACGCCGGGGAGCTGTTTTTT
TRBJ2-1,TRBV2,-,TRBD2,CASSEAGGLAGGSSYNEQFF,TGTGCCAGCAGTGAAGCGGGGGGACTAGCGGGAGGGAGCTCCTACAATGAGCAGTTCTTC
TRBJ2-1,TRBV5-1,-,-,CASSLEYAGAEQFF,TGCGCCAGCAGCTTGGAGTACGCGGGGGCTGAGCAGTTCTTC
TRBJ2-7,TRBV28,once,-,CASRPTRVAIGYEQYF,TGTGCCAGCAGGCCGACTAGGGTCGCTATAGGCTACGAGCAGTACTTC
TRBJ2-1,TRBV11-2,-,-,CASSLVTSSSYNEQFF,TGTGCCAGCAGCTTAGTTACGTCTAGCTCCTACAATGAGCAGTTCTTC
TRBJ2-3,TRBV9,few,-,CASSVGGSTDTQYF,TGTGCCAGCAGCGTAGGGGGAAGCACAGATACGCAGTATTTT
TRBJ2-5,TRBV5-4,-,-,CASSLWDTEETQYF,TGTGCCAGCAGCTTGTGGGACACCGAAGAGACCCAGTACTTC
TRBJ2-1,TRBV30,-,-,CAWSSTWADEQFF,TGTGCCTGGTCCTCGACCTGGGCGGATGAGCAGTTCTTC
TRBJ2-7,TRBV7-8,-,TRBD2,CASSLEGAGAYGQYF,TGTGCCAGCAGCTTAGAGGGTGCGGGAGCCTACGGGCAGTACTTC
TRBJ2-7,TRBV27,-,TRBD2,CASSPGTSGYEQYF,TGTGCCAGCAGCCCTGGGACTAGCGGATACGAGCAGTACTTC
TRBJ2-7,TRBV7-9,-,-,CASSPPAFHEQYF,TGTGCCAGCAGTCCCCCGGCGTTTCACGAGCAGTACTTC
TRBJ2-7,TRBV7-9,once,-,CASSTWTGGREQYF,TGTGCCAGCAGCACTTGGACAGGAGGGCGCGAGCAGTACTTC
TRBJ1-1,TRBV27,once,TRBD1,CASSWTGGSTEAFF,TGTGCCAGCAGTTGGACAGGGGGGAGCACTGAAGCTTTCTTT